These 19 T cell receptor beta chains were sequenced from one sample in a study of cytomegalovirus exposure and HLA in healthy donors. Vbeta (60) and Jbeta (13) primers were used in the PCR. This table comes from immunoSEQ multiplex PCR, and its TCRdb copy is limited to in-frame clones, with some not included. The sample carries approximately 240,000 clones, more than 75% recorded once. Material for sequencing was PBMCs. All receptors come from a middle-aged woman in good health and CMV-seropositive.

The V gene is TRBV13, the J gene TRBJ1-4, with D uncertain. The CDR3 runs to 16 residues. CDR1 and CDR2 (germline): PRHDT, FYEKMQ (reference sequence). Trimming pared 0 bases from V and 0 bases from J, leaving 8 bases between. CDR3 sequence: CASSLGQAATNEKLFF. CDR3 nucleotides: TGTGCCAGCAGCTTAGGCCAGGCAGCAACTAATGAAAAACTGTTTTTT. The variable domain in full, completed from reference TRBV13 and TRBJ1-4, reads AAGVIQSPRHLIKEKRETATLKCYPIPRHDTVYWYQQGPGQDPQFLISFYEKMQSDKGSIPDRFSAQQFSDYHSELNMSSLELGDSALYFCASSLGQAATNEKLFFGSGTQLSVL.

The chain employs TRBV5-4 and TRBJ1-1; D is ambiguous. Germline CDR1 reads SGHNT; CDR2 reads YYREEE (reference sequence). Trimming removed 3 bases from V and 3 bases from J, with 12 bases in between. There are 14 residues in the CDR3. CDR3 DNA: TGTGCCAGCAGCTCTAAGGGAGGGTACACTGAAGCTTTCTTT. Translated: CASSSKGGYTEAFF.

The chain carries TRBV19 and TRBJ1-2, with TRBD1 as a possible D gene (6 bases). The germline V gene encodes CDR1 LNHDA and CDR2 SQIVND (reference sequence). There are 17 residues in the CDR3. With 1 base removed from V and 0 bases from J, the gap between germline ends came to 15 bases. CDR3: CASSIGGPGASNYGYTF. The CDR3 region has the DNA TGTGCCAGTAGTATAGGGGGTCCAGGGGCCTCTAACTATGGCTACACCTTC.

The chain recombines TRBV6-5 with TRBJ1-2; 10 bases align to TRBD1. Germline CDR1 is MNHEY and CDR2 is SVGAGI. This CDR3 comprises 13 residues. V lost 5 bases, J lost 7 bases, and 4 bases stayed unmatched. This CDR3 reads CASSQTGGFGYTF. In DNA, the CDR3 is TGTGCCAGCAGTCAGACAGGGGGCTTTGGCTACACCTTC.

The rearrangement uses TRBV7-8 and TRBJ1-1, with 7 bases identical to TRBD1. V was clipped by 5 bases and J by 0 bases; unmatched bases: 6. This CDR3 region has 15 residues. Germline V CDR1 and CDR2: SGHVS, FQNEAQ. The DNA of the CDR3 is TGTGCCAGCAGCCCACTAGACAGGGTGAACACTGAAGCTTTCTTT. The encoded protein is CASSPLDRVNTEAFF.

The chain combines TRBV4-3 with TRBJ2-1; 9 nucleotides match TRBD2. Per germline, CDR1 LGHNA and CDR2 YSLEER. J gave up 5 bases and V 2 bases, and 7 bases lay outside the gene matches. The length of the CDR3 is 16 residues. The chain's CDR3 is CASSQSLSGRHNEQFF. The CDR3 DNA follows: TGCGCCAGCAGCCAAAGTCTGAGCGGGAGGCACAATGAGCAGTTCTTC.

The rearrangement joins TRBV7-6 to TRBJ2-1, with 8 nucleotides matching TRBD1. CDR3 length: 15 amino acids. V dropped 3 bases and J dropped 8; count of bases not matched to a gene: 9. CDR1 is SGHVS, CDR2 FNYEAQ, per germline. CDR3 loop: CASSFNRGRSHEQFF. The CDR3, as DNA: TGTGCCAGCAGCTTTAACAGGGGGAGGTCGCATGAGCAGTTCTTC.

V and J are TRBV11-2 and TRBJ2-7, with 7 bases lining up with TRBD1. With 5 bases clipped from V and 4 bases from J, the junction kept 11 bases outside the gene matches. Germline loops: CDR1 SGHAT, CDR2 FQNNGV. The CDR3 runs to 15 residues. DNA for the CDR3: TGTGCCAGCAGCGAGTCACAGGGGTTACAGTACGAGCAGTACTTC. It specifies CASSESQGLQYEQYF.

In its sample, this clone was seen a few times. Germline is not matched at one junction end, which may reflect a read error. This chain joins TRBV7-9 and TRBJ1-2, with a possible D match to TRBD1 (5 bases). Germline values: CDR1 SEHNR, CDR2 FQNEAQ (reference sequence). CDR3 length: 15 amino acids. The CDR3 nucleotides read TGTTCCAGCAGCGCTCTCATGGGGCCGAACTATGGCTACACCTTC. Amino acids: CSSSALMGPNYGYTF.

This chain links TRBV5-1 with TRBJ2-5; 8 nucleotides match TRBD1. The CDR3 consists of 14 residues. V trimming: 3 bases; J trimming: 5 bases; junction bases outside the gene matches: 6. Per germline, CDR1 SGHRS and CDR2 YFSETQ. The CDR3 coding sequence is TGCGCCAGCAGCTCGGACAGGGTAGTGGAGACCCAGTACTTC. It specifies CASSSDRVVETQYF.

The chain's CDR3 is CASSSGHPQETQYF. CDR3 DNA sequence: TGTGCCAGCAGCTCGGGACACCCCCAAGAGACCCAGTACTTC. The chain uses TRBV9 and TRBJ2-5, with D possibly matching TRBD1 (6 bases). The V end lost 4 bases, the J end lost 1 base, and 11 bases lay between the germline ends. CDR3 length: 14 amino acids. The germline V gene encodes CDR1 SGDLS and CDR2 YYNGEE.

The chain carries TRBV28 and TRBJ2-7; 14 bases match TRBD2. Germline CDR1 and CDR2: MDHEN and SYDVKM. This CDR3 is 18 amino acids long. The V segment lost 4 bases and the J segment 6 bases; nucleotides outside the gene matches: 14. The CDR3 loop reads CASSYRYGTSGRSGEQYF. CDR3 nucleotides: TGTGCCAGCAGTTATCGGTACGGGACTAGCGGGAGATCAGGCGAGCAGTACTTC.

The rearrangement uses TRBV9 and TRBJ2-7, with TRBD2 as a possible D gene (6 bases). The CDR3 sequence is 14 residues long. With 2 bases removed from V and 4 bases from J, the gap between germline ends came to 13 bases. CDR1 and CDR2 (germline): SGDLS, YYNGEE. For the CDR3, the DNA is TGTGCCAGCAGCGTCCGGGACTCGCCATACGAGCAGTACTTC. Translating gives CASSVRDSPYEQYF.

The V call is TRBV7-9, the J call TRBJ2-6; unclear D gene. Germline CDR1 reads SEHNR; CDR2 reads FQNEAQ (reference sequence). The V end was cut by 4 bases, the J end by 0 bases, with 13 bases between. The CDR3 totals 17 residues. The CDR3 loop is CASSSPVSFSGANVLTF. Here the CDR3 DNA reads TGTGCCAGCAGCTCCCCCGTTAGCTTCTCTGGGGCCAACGTCCTGACTTTC.

The chain employs TRBV12-5 and TRBJ1-1; 7 nucleotides line up with TRBD1. V shed 2 bases and J 8 bases; nucleotides not matched to a gene: 8. Germline loops: CDR1 LGHNT, CDR2 FRNRAP. CDR3 length: 14 residues. This CDR3 is CASGLPPDRAEAFF. CDR3 in DNA: TGTGCTAGTGGTTTGCCCCCCGACAGGGCAGAAGCTTTCTTT.

The chain carries TRBV19 and TRBJ1-1, with no clear D. V was clipped by 3 bases and J by 0 bases, with 14 bases between them. Germline CDR1 LNHDA, CDR2 SQIVND (reference sequence). CDR3 length equals 16 residues. CDR3 sequence reads: CASSISSGYLNTEAFF. For the CDR3, the DNA is TGTGCCAGTAGTATTTCTTCAGGTTACTTGAACACTGAAGCTTTCTTT.

V is TRBV25-1 and J is TRBJ2-1; tentatively, D is TRBD1 (6 bases). The germline V gene encodes CDR1 MGHDK and CDR2 SYGVNS. The CDR3 has 17 residues. The V and J ends lost 0 bases and 0 bases respectively, with 12 bases between them. The DNA for the CDR3 is TGTGCCAGCAGTGAATACAGAGGGACATTCTCCTACAATGAGCAGTTCTTC. This gives the protein CASSEYRGTFSYNEQFF.

The chain links TRBV6-5 to TRBJ1-2, with a tentative D call TRBD1 (6 bases). The germline gives CDR1 MNHEY, CDR2 SVGAGI. This CDR3 has 14 residues. V dropped 2 bases and J dropped 8 bases, with 15 bases sitting between them. CDR3 residues: CASSYGRGAWGYTF. The CDR3 bases are TGTGCCAGCAGTTACGGGCGGGGGGCGTGGGGCTACACCTTC.

The V gene is TRBV6-5, the J gene TRBJ1-2; D uncertain. Germline CDR1 and CDR2: MNHEY and SVGAGI. CDR3 length equals 11 residues. Trimming removed 8 bases at V and 4 bases at J, with 8 bases between. The CDR3 DNA reads as TGTGCCAGCCTCACAGTCTATGGCTACACCTTC. Residues: CASLTVYGYTF.